The 12 T cell receptor beta chains presented below share a single source sample, sequenced in a study of blood T cell repertoires in COVID-19. Method: immunoSEQ multiplex PCR; TCRdb's copy keeps in-frame clones and lacks some. The top ten hold about 2.5% of the sample, which has fewer than 300,000 clones, roughly 85% seen once. Sequenced input: PBMCs or T cells enriched from blood (not recorded which). All receptors come from a woman between 50 and 59 years old who had recovered from COVID-19.

The chain combines TRBV5-1 with TRBJ2-5, with D possibly matching TRBD2 (6 bases). The CDR3 runs to 15 residues. The germline gives CDR1 SGHRS, CDR2 YFSETQ. V was clipped by 0 bases and J by 4 bases, with 13 bases between them. The CDR3 sequence: CASSLAALGGETQYF. The CDR3 bases are TGCGCCAGCAGCTTGGCGGCACTGGGGGGAGAGACCCAGTACTTC.

This clone was picked up one time. The genes are TRBV11-2 and TRBJ1-3; TRBD1 matches 7 bases. With 6 bases clipped from V and 0 bases from J, the junction kept 5 bases outside the gene matches. Germline V gene lookup returns CDR1 SGHAT and CDR2 FQNNGV. This CDR3 has 15 amino acids. DNA for the CDR3: TGTGCCAGCAGTGTGGGACAGAGCTCTGGAAACACCATATATTTT. This translates into CASSVGQSSGNTIYF.

V gene TRBV7-3 combines with J gene TRBJ2-3, with 7 bases identical to TRBD2. The CDR3 runs 15 residues. The J segment lost 6 bases and the V segment lost 0 bases, leaving 6 bases of the junction unmatched. CDR1 is SGHTA, CDR2 FQGTGA, per germline. The CDR3 sequence is CASSLTGGSWDTQYF. CDR3 bases: TGTGCCAGCAGCTTAACCGGGGGGAGTTGGGATACGCAGTATTTT.

This chain links TRBV19 with TRBJ2-3; 10 nucleotides align to TRBD2. Trimming removed 2 bases from V and 3 bases from J; junction bases left unmatched: 2. Germline V gives CDR1 LNHDA, CDR2 SQIVND (reference sequence). This CDR3 region has 15 residues. The CDR3 sequence: CASSILAGATDTQYF. The CDR3 coding sequence is TGTGCCAGTAGTATACTAGCGGGAGCGACAGATACGCAGTATTTT.

The CDR3: CSVVPANEQFF. CDR3 sequence (DNA): TGCAGCGTTGTCCCAGCGAATGAGCAGTTCTTC. The J gene is TRBJ2-1, the V gene TRBV29-1; D remains unclear. Germline CDR1 SQVTM, CDR2 ANQGSEA. Trimming left V 4 bases short and J 7 bases short, with 8 bases between. This CDR3 contains 11 residues.

The chain links TRBV5-6 to TRBJ2-7; D unclear. Trimming took 1 base from V and 4 from J, leaving 9 bases between them. This CDR3 has 13 residues. CDR1 and CDR2 (germline): SGHDT, YYEEEE. CDR3 nucleotide sequence: TGTGCCAGCAGCTTGCTGACTGGGTACGAGCAGTACTTC. It translates to CASSLLTGYEQYF. Full variable domain (rest looked up from reference TRBV5-6 and TRBJ2-7): DAGVTQSPTHLIKTRGQQVTLRCSPKSGHDTVSWYQQALGQGPQFIFQYYEEEERQRGNFPDRFSGHQFPNYSSELNVNALLLGDSALYLCASSLLTGYEQYFGPGTRLTVT.

This clone turned up a few times. The rearrangement joins TRBV2 to TRBJ1-2; the D is unclear. Germline V lookup: CDR1 SNHLY, CDR2 FYNNEI. This CDR3 contains 13 residues. V was trimmed by 6 bases and J by 2 bases, leaving 10 bases between them. CDR3 sequence (DNA): TGTGCCAGCAGCCCCACAGTGAACTATGGCTACACCTTC. The encoded protein is CASSPTVNYGYTF.

The chain couples TRBV9 to TRBJ1-6; a weak D match, TRBD1 (5 bases). Deletions cut 3 bases from V and 7 bases from J, with 11 bases between. Germline lookup yields CDR1 SGDLS and CDR2 YYNGEE. CDR3 length equals 14 residues. CDR3: CASSAGVGNSPLHF. In DNA, the CDR3 is TGTGCCAGCAGCGCGGGGGTTGGCAATTCACCCCTCCACTTT.

This chain joins TRBV6-1 and TRBJ2-1, with 10 bases fitting TRBD2. V lost 1 base to trimming and J lost 7 bases; unmatched junction nucleotides: 10. The CDR3 has 17 amino acids. The germline V gene has CDR1 MNHNS and CDR2 SASEGT. CDR3 in amino acids: CASSEVVAGGGKNEQFF. As DNA, the CDR3 is TGTGCCAGCAGTGAAGTGGTAGCGGGAGGAGGGAAGAATGAGCAGTTCTTC.

Written as DNA, the CDR3 is TGTGCCAGCAGCTTGCCGGAGAGAACCCAGTACTTC. This encodes CASSLPERTQYF. The chain employs TRBV7-2 and TRBJ2-5; no firm D call. This CDR3 has 12 amino acids. From germline, CDR1 is SGHTA and CDR2 FQGNSA. The V end was cut by 3 bases, the J end by 8 bases, with 10 bases between.

This clone occurred a few times. This rearrangement joins TRBV28 to TRBJ1-1, with D tentatively TRBD1 (6 bases). CDR3 length: 15 amino acids. Germline-derived CDR1 and CDR2 are MDHEN and SYDVKM. V dropped 2 bases and J dropped 0 bases, with 10 bases sitting between them. The CDR3 DNA reads TGTGCCAGCAGTTTAATTGGACAGTTGAACACTGAAGCTTTCTTT. The encoded protein is CASSLIGQLNTEAFF.

The V and J genes are TRBV15 and TRBJ1-2, with a weak D call TRBD1 (5 bases). Between the trimmed V and J ends, which lost 3 bases and 6 bases, there was a span of 11 bases. The CDR3 consists of 13 residues. Germline V gene sequence: CDR1 LNHNV, CDR2 YYDKDF (reference sequence). CDR3 in DNA: TGTGCCACCAGCAGGGTCGGAGGGGATGGCTACACCTTC. It codes for CATSRVGGDGYTF.